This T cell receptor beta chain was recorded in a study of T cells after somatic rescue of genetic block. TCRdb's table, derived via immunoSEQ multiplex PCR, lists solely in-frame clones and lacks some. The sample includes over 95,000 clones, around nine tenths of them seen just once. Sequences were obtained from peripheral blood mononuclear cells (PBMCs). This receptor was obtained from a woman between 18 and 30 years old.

This CDR3 reads CASSLTSGGAIEQFF. The CDR3 DNA follows: TGTGCCAGCAGCTTAACTAGCGGGGGGGCAATTGAGCAGTTCTTC. The chain uses TRBV5-8 and TRBJ2-1; TRBD2 matches at 13 bases. Germline V gene sequence: CDR1 SGHTS, CDR2 YDEGEE. The ends lost 2 bases at V and 9 bases at J; junction bases unmatched: 5. This CDR3 region has 15 residues.